What follows are 17 T cell receptor beta chains derived from one specimen sequenced in a study of early T cells in non-severe SARS-CoV-2 infection. Each CDR3 protein gets one entry after TCRdb re-called the 5' RACE reads with MiXCR. This table holds tens of thousands of distinct CDR3 sequences, around a quarter found once. The specimen was whole blood, collected at baseline. These receptors were collected from an adult who was a healthcare worker with PCR-confirmed SARS-CoV-2 infection or an uninfected control (not recorded which).

This clonotype was counted between two and nine times. The chain links TRBV6-5 to TRBJ2-7; TRBD1 is a possible D gene (7 bases). Trimming took 0 bases from V and 2 from J, leaving 11 bases between them. CDR1 is MNHEY, CDR2 SVGAGI, per germline. The CDR3 is made up of 15 amino acids. CDR3: CASSYSPGGPYEQYF. CDR3 sequence (DNA): TGTGCCAGCAGTTACTCGCCAGGGGGGCCCTACGAGCAGTACTTC.

This clonotype was seen only a few times. The V call is TRBV12-3 or TRBV12-4, the J call TRBJ1-2; unclear D gene. Trimming pared 3 bases from V and 7 bases from J, leaving 9 bases between. The CDR3 totals 12 residues. In DNA form, the CDR3 reads TGTGCCAGCAGTTTCGGAAGCGGTGGCTACACCTTC. This codes for CASSFGSGGYTF.

This clonotype has just a few counts. The chain employs TRBV30 and TRBJ1-1; no definite D call. V was pared by 0 bases and J by 4 bases, with 18 bases between. The germline V gene has CDR1 GTSNPN and CDR2 SVGIG (reference sequence). This CDR3 contains 16 residues. The CDR3 sequence: CAWSVPFGVWATEAFF. The CDR3 region has the DNA TGTGCCTGGAGTGTACCATTTGGGGTGTGGGCCACTGAAGCTTTCTTT. The full variable domain, its missing parts supplied by reference TRBV30 and TRBJ1-1, is SQTIHQWPATLVQPVGSPLSLECTVEGTSNPNLYWYRQAAGRGLQLLFYSVGIGQISSEVPQNLSASRPQDRQFILSSKKLLLSDSGFYLCAWSVPFGVWATEAFFGQGTRLTVV.

The chain uses TRBV9 and TRBJ1-4; 8 bases are a match to TRBD1. This CDR3 spans 18 amino acids. Losses at the gene ends were 4 bases for V and 0 bases for J; bases not matched to a gene: 11. Germline values: CDR1 SGDLS, CDR2 YYNGEE. The chain's CDR3 is CASSLTGGVLSTNEKLFF. CDR3 DNA: TGTGCCAGCAGCTTAACAGGGGGAGTTTTGTCAACTAATGAAAAACTGTTTTTT.

This clonotype was recorded a few times. CDR3 in amino acids: CASSYFTGGGEQYF. CDR3 coding DNA: TGTGCCAGCAGTTACTTCACAGGGGGCGGCGAGCAGTACTTC. The rearrangement joins TRBV6-2 or TRBV6-3 to TRBJ2-7, with 9 bases aligning to TRBD1. V lost 1 base, J lost 6 bases, and 4 bases stayed unmatched. Germline V gene lookup returns CDR1 MNHEY and CDR2 SVGEGT. The CDR3 is 14 amino acids.

V usage is TRBV29-1 and J usage is TRBJ2-5; weak D call: TRBD2 (6 bases). V gave up 6 bases and J gave up 9 bases, with 20 bases separating them. From germline, CDR1 is SQVTM and CDR2 ANQGSEA. The CDR3 is made up of 13 amino acids. DNA of the CDR3: TGCAGCGTCCTTCGGGACTCCCAGTTGGCCCAGTACTTC. Protein: CSVLRDSQLAQYF.

The chain combines TRBV10-1 with TRBJ2-3; D ambiguous. V gave up 2 bases and J gave up 11 bases, with 11 bases separating them. This CDR3 has 12 residues. CDR1 is WNHNN and CDR2 is SYGVQD in the germline V gene (reference sequence). CDR3 nucleotide sequence: TGCGCCAGCAGTGAGGCCGCAGACGTGCAGTATTTT. It yields the protein CASSEAADVQYF.

V is TRBV29-1 and J is TRBJ2-7; tentatively, D is TRBD1 (6 bases). Germline values: CDR1 SQVTM, CDR2 ANQGSEA. The CDR3 has 11 amino acids. The V end was cut by 7 bases, the J end by 1 base, with 8 bases between. The CDR3 protein is CSAGASYEQYF. In DNA form, the CDR3 reads TGCAGCGCAGGGGCTTCCTACGAGCAGTACTTC.

The CDR3, as DNA: TGTGCCAGCAGTTTTCTTTCCCCGGACAATTCACCCCTCCACTTT. The encoded protein is CASSFLSPDNSPLHF. The rearrangement links TRBV12-3 or TRBV12-4 to TRBJ1-6, with unresolved D. The CDR3 loop spans 15 amino acids. V was cut by 3 bases and J by 7 bases, with 13 bases left in between.

The chain employs TRBV19 and TRBJ2-5; 10 bases match TRBD2. Germline V lookup: CDR1 LNHDA, CDR2 SQIVND (reference sequence). The CDR3 covers 16 residues. The trim removed 1 base at V and 5 bases at J, leaving 7 bases unmatched. DNA of the CDR3: TGTGCCAGTAGTATAGGAAGAGCGGGGGGGCATGAGACCCAGTACTTC. Translated, it gives CASSIGRAGGHETQYF.

This clonotype has a handful of counts. The chain is built from TRBV5-5 and TRBJ2-4; 7 positions agree with TRBD1. J gave up 7 bases and V 3 bases, and 4 bases lay outside the gene matches. The CDR3 is 13 amino acids. Germline V lookup: CDR1 SGHKS, CDR2 YYEKEE (reference sequence). CDR3 DNA: TGTGCCAGCAGCTCCGGGACAGTTAACATTCAGTACTTC. This translates into CASSSGTVNIQYF.

The rearrangement links TRBV6-5 to TRBJ2-3; no clear D. In germline, CDR1 is MNHEY, CDR2 SVGAGI. V was shortened by 5 bases and J by 0 bases, with 15 bases between the two germline ends. The CDR3 is made up of 16 amino acids. Written as DNA, the CDR3 is TGTGCCAGCAGTACCCCCGGAGTCGATAGCACAGATACGCAGTATTTT. As protein: CASSTPGVDSTDTQYF.

V usage is TRBV7-2 and J usage is TRBJ1-4; D is unresolved. The CDR3 totals 19 residues. CDR1 and CDR2 (germline): SGHTA, FQGNSA. Between the trimmed V and J ends, which lost 5 bases and 2 bases, there was a span of 24 bases. In DNA form, the CDR3 reads TGTGCCAGCAGCGAAGACGCCGGCCGTATATCCCGCACTAATGAAAAACTGTTTTTT. Encoded protein: CASSEDAGRISRTNEKLFF.

This chain joins TRBV7-9 and TRBJ1-2, with a weak D call TRBD1 (6 bases). Germline V gene sequence: CDR1 SEHNR, CDR2 FQNEAQ (reference sequence). The CDR3 is 14 residues long. V was shortened by 4 bases and J by 4 bases, with 13 bases between the two germline ends. In DNA form, the CDR3 reads TGTGCCAGCAGCTCCCAGGGGCCCCTCTATGGCTACACCTTC. Its protein is CASSSQGPLYGYTF.

This clonotype was seen ten or more times. The rearrangement uses TRBV10-3 and TRBJ2-2; D gene uncertain. This CDR3 has 13 amino acids. Germline CDR1 is ENHRY and CDR2 is SYGVKD. The ends were cut back, 6 bases at V and 5 bases at J, with 10 bases in the middle. This CDR3 is CAISPLRTGELFF. The CDR3 DNA reads TGTGCCATCAGCCCCCTGCGGACCGGGGAGCTGTTTTTT.

This sequence joins TRBV7-2 and TRBJ2-3; D is unclear. The CDR3 runs 15 residues. The germline V and J ends were trimmed by 3 bases and 5 bases, with 15 bases remaining between them. CDR1 SGHTA and CDR2 FQGNSA come from the germline V gene. CDR3 loop: CASSLYRQRGDTQYF. Here the CDR3 DNA reads TGTGCCAGCAGCTTGTATAGGCAGAGAGGAGATACGCAGTATTTT.

This clonotype was picked up many times. The rearrangement joins TRBV20-1 to TRBJ1-3, with 7 positions matching TRBD1. The V segment lost 5 bases and the J segment 0 bases; nucleotides outside the gene matches: 16. This CDR3 is built from 18 residues. The germline V gene has CDR1 DFQATT and CDR2 SNEGSKA (reference sequence). The CDR3 loop is CSAEKAGTAVYSGNTIYF. DNA of the CDR3: TGCAGTGCTGAGAAGGCCGGGACAGCGGTCTACTCTGGAAACACCATATATTTT.